The TCR beta chain described here comes from a study of blood T cell repertoires in COVID-19 (TCRdb year 2020). A note on the overall study: The collaborator samples originated in the United States, Italy and Spain and spanned the acute and convalescent phases of COVID-19. Sample metadata almost always included a de-identified subject ID, COVID-19 status, age in years and sex. Subjects who had been exposed to COVID-19, were actively infected with it, or had recovered from it provided the deeply sampled blood TCRbeta repertoires that made up the dataset. HLA class I and class II types, where available, came from metadata supplied by the sample provider rather than from assay-based typing. A freely available public database, intended as a resource for researchers studying the immune response to SARS-CoV-2, is where the repertoires were released. The material from the prospective study consisted of cDNA or gDNA derived from T cells, B-cell-depleted T cells, or PBMCs. Samples were obtained from the ongoing ImmuneRACE study (first 160 participants) and from 1,254 subjects provided by 6 global collaborators. General conclusions and limits of the study: Clinical and demographic metadata were provided uncurated, with the amount varying by source and participant.

Participants in the prospective study were enrolled through a virtual design, were aged roughly 18 to 90 years, and lived in approximately 24 United States geographic areas. To assign participants to cohorts, the prospective study relied on clinical history that participants themselves reported in a screening survey and a study questionnaire. Recovered participants in ImmuneRACE Cohort 3 were defined by two consecutive negative NP/OP PCR tests, clearance by a healthcare professional, or resolution of symptoms. In the prospective study, whole blood, serum and a nasopharyngeal or oropharyngeal swab were collected from each participant by mobile phlebotomists. Participants in the prospective study had the option to provide additional blood draws and questionnaires over an approximately 2-month period. Blood samples from the prospective study were shipped frozen or at room temperature prior to DNA extraction.

The CDR3 measures 14 amino acids from cysteine to phenylalanine. Of the read, only the CDR3 DNA is kept; its 42 bases are in frame from base 1. The junction shows trimming of 0 bases on V and 5 bases on J, plus 10 bases between the germline ends. The germline V gene encodes CDR1 SGHAT and CDR2 FQNNGV. Comments on this clone: Its antigen remains undetermined. Base qualities were left out, and no much larger clone turns up one base away.

The immunoSEQ Assay, a bias-controlled multiplex PCR, was used to amplify TCRbeta CDR3 regions from genomic DNA. The paper's processing steps were these. The number of nucleated cells in each sample was estimated from the amplification of reference gene primers within the assay. To quantify the absolute abundance of each unique TCRbeta CDR3 rearrangement, sequence reads were collapsed and filtered. For each sample, productive Simpson clonality was calculated as the square root of Simpson's diversity index over productive rearrangements. This immuneACCESS table, as held by TCRdb, lists in-frame sequences with V and J called but not all clones. Of the missing ones, under half trace to an unresolved V gene in checked studies; the others have no known cause. V, J and clone size reflect that table, while D and trimming were determined from the DNA. This sample is represented by some 240,000 clones; approximately 83% of them were singletons. The ten most abundant clones make up roughly 3.6% of the sample.

The rearranged segments are TRBV11-2 and TRBJ1-2; TRBD1 is a possible D gene, resting on 5 matching bases. Sample: PBMCs or T cells enriched from blood (not recorded which). The clonotype was recovered from a man over 45 who had recovered from COVID-19. For the CDR3, the sequence is CASSLEGGRYGYTF. Here is the DNA: TGTGCCAGCAGCTTAGAGGGGGGACGGTATGGCTACACCTTC.